This TCR beta chain was observed in a study of control samples from healthy donors and cancer patients. Germline loops: CDR1 MNHEY, CDR2 SVGAGI. The V end was cut by 6 bases, the J end by 6 bases, with 15 bases between. The CDR3 runs to 14 residues. Profiling relied on immunoSEQ multiplex PCR, and the TCRdb table lists in-frame clones only, not all of them. The sample lists some 98,000 clones; around 85% were seen once. Sequencing was carried out using PBMCs. The chain links TRBV6-5 to TRBJ1-5; possibly TRBD1 for D (6 bases). The sequence derives from a man in his 70s with lung cancer. The CDR3 coding sequence is TGTGCCAGCAGAAAGGGGGGGTTCCGTCAGCCCCAGCATTTT. Encoded protein: CASRKGGFRQPQHF.